This TCR beta chain was identified in a study of graft-versus-host responses after intestinal transplantation. In the study overall: Recipients had transplants, and these were multivisceral, liver-intestinal, or isolated intestinal.

Note on this clone: Its antigen is as yet unknown.

Here immunoSEQ multiplex PCR was the method, and the copy in TCRdb shows in-frame clones only, minus some. Among 55,000 to 65,000 clones listed, almost 95% were seen once. The CDR3 is 13 amino acids. With 5 bases removed from V and 8 bases from J, the gap between germline ends came to 15 bases. Germline lookup yields CDR1 KGHSH and CDR2 LQKENI. The material sequenced was unstimulated CD4+ T cells sorted from spleen or lymph node cells, taken before transplant. The V call is TRBV18, the J call TRBJ1-1; D perhaps matches TRBD1 (5 bases). The receptor was isolated from a human donor who was the organ donor for an intestinal transplant. The CDR3: CASSALEGEEAFF. CDR3 nucleotide sequence: TGTGCCAGCTCAGCGCTGGAAGGGGAGGAAGCTTTCTTT.